A selection of T cell receptor beta chains follows, all from one sample in a study of cytomegalovirus exposure and HLA in healthy donors. Clones were sequenced by immunoSEQ multiplex PCR, and TCRdb holds only the in-frame ones, with some missing. The repertoire shows just under 60,000 clones; the top ten hold 4%. The material sequenced was PBMCs. The source is a male donor in good health and CMV-seronegative. Each CDR3 is given with its conserved first and last residue. Each record gives: D gene, V gene, J gene, CDR3 DNA, CDR3 protein. D genes are given only for firm matches.

d_call: .; v_call: TRBV6-5; j_call: TRBJ2-1; cdr3_nt: TGTGCCAGCAGCACTGGGGCTGACAATGAGCAGTTCTTC; cdr3_aa: CASSTGADNEQFF
d_call: TRBD1; v_call: TRBV5-1; j_call: TRBJ2-7; cdr3_nt: TGCGCCAGCAGAACCGGACAGGGATCGCACTACGAGCAGTACTTC; cdr3_aa: CASRTGQGSHYEQYF
d_call: .; v_call: TRBV4-1; j_call: TRBJ1-5; cdr3_nt: TGCGCCAGCAGCCAAGATAAGGGGCACAATCAGCCCCAGCATTTT; cdr3_aa: CASSQDKGHNQPQHF
d_call: .; v_call: TRBV30; j_call: TRBJ1-6; cdr3_nt: TGTGCCTGGAGTGGCACAGCCCTTTATAATTCACCCCTCCACTTT; cdr3_aa: CAWSGTALYNSPLHF
d_call: TRBD1; v_call: TRBV10-3; j_call: TRBJ2-7; cdr3_nt: TGTGCCATCAGTGAGAAACAGGGGCCCAGCGAGCAGTACTTC; cdr3_aa: CAISEKQGPSEQYF
d_call: .; v_call: TRBV6-1; j_call: TRBJ2-5; cdr3_nt: TGTGCAACCTCTAAAGAGACCCAGTACTTC; cdr3_aa: CATSKETQYF
d_call: .; v_call: TRBV5-1; j_call: TRBJ2-6; cdr3_nt: TGCGCCAGCAGCTTGAGGACTCCAGGGAGGGGGTCTGGGGCCAACGTCCTGACTTTC; cdr3_aa: CASSLRTPGRGSGANVLTF
d_call: TRBD1; v_call: TRBV27; j_call: TRBJ1-1; cdr3_nt: TGTGCCAGCAGTTTATCAACAGGGGGCGAGACTTTCTTT; cdr3_aa: CASSLSTGGETFF
d_call: .; v_call: TRBV2; j_call: TRBJ1-3; cdr3_nt: TGTGCCAGCAGTGAAGCGCTAACGGGGGACGGAAACACCATATATTTT; cdr3_aa: CASSEALTGDGNTIYF
d_call: .; v_call: TRBV11-1; j_call: TRBJ2-1; cdr3_nt: TGTGCCAGCAGCCCAGCTCGGCAGGGCTACAATGAGCAGTTCTTC; cdr3_aa: CASSPARQGYNEQFF
d_call: TRBD2; v_call: TRBV6-1; j_call: TRBJ2-1; cdr3_nt: TGTGCCAGCAGTGTGGGTGCTAGCGGGGGGAATGAGCAGTTCTTC; cdr3_aa: CASSVGASGGNEQFF
d_call: .; v_call: TRBV7-2; j_call: TRBJ1-3; cdr3_nt: TGTGCCAGCAGCCTACAGGGAAACACCATATATTTT; cdr3_aa: CASSLQGNTIYF
d_call: .; v_call: TRBV4-1; j_call: TRBJ1-1; cdr3_nt: TGCGCCAGCAGCTCCCCCCGGGACACTGAAGCTTTCTTT; cdr3_aa: CASSSPRDTEAFF
d_call: .; v_call: TRBV14; j_call: TRBJ2-3; cdr3_nt: TGTGCCAGCAGTTACCTTGACAGCACAGATAAGCAGTATTTT; cdr3_aa: CASSYLDSTDKQYF
d_call: .; v_call: TRBV19; j_call: TRBJ2-3; cdr3_nt: TGTGCCAGTGGCGTTGGGGGCACTAGCACAGATACGCAGTATTTT; cdr3_aa: CASGVGGTSTDTQYF
d_call: .; v_call: TRBV19; j_call: TRBJ1-4; cdr3_nt: TGTGCCAGTAGTATGATGCAGGGATCAACTAATGAAAAACTGTTTTTT; cdr3_aa: CASSMMQGSTNEKLFF
d_call: .; v_call: TRBV5-1; j_call: TRBJ2-5; cdr3_nt: TGCGCCAGCAGCCACGACGGCGGGGAGACCCAGTACTTC; cdr3_aa: CASSHDGGETQYF
d_call: .; v_call: TRBV30; j_call: TRBJ2-7; cdr3_nt: TGTGCCTGGAGTCGCGGGACGAACGAGCAGTACTTC; cdr3_aa: CAWSRGTNEQYF
d_call: TRBD2; v_call: TRBV4-3; j_call: TRBJ2-7; cdr3_nt: TGCGCCAGCAGCCAAGGGTGGGGAGCTAGCGGTGCTGCCTACGAGCAGTACTTC; cdr3_aa: CASSQGWGASGAAYEQYF
d_call: .; v_call: TRBV6-5; j_call: TRBJ1-1; cdr3_nt: TGTGCCAGCAGTGAAGTTGGGGGGGGCACTGAAGCTTTCTTT; cdr3_aa: CASSEVGGGTEAFF
d_call: TRBD1; v_call: TRBV6-5; j_call: TRBJ2-7; cdr3_nt: TGTGCCAGCAGTCTGGACAGGGCTACCTACGAGCAGTACTTC; cdr3_aa: CASSLDRATYEQYF
d_call: .; v_call: TRBV6-1; j_call: TRBJ1-1; cdr3_nt: TGTGCCAGCAGTTCGGGACTGATGAACACTGAAGCTTTCTTT; cdr3_aa: CASSSGLMNTEAFF
d_call: .; v_call: TRBV4-3; j_call: TRBJ1-2; cdr3_nt: TGCGCCAGCAGTGATCTTGGCAACTATGGCTACACCTTC; cdr3_aa: CASSDLGNYGYTF
d_call: TRBD1; v_call: TRBV9; j_call: TRBJ2-7; cdr3_nt: TGTGCCAGCAGCGTAGACGTACAGGGGGCGATCGAGCAGTACTTC; cdr3_aa: CASSVDVQGAIEQYF
d_call: TRBD2; v_call: TRBV7-2; j_call: TRBJ2-5; cdr3_nt: TGTGCCAGCAGCTTACTAGGTCTAGCGGGGGCACCCCGCGAGACCCAGTACTTC; cdr3_aa: CASSLLGLAGAPRETQYF
d_call: .; v_call: TRBV19; j_call: TRBJ1-1; cdr3_nt: TGTGCCAGTAGTATCTACGGGAACACTGAAGCTTTCTTT; cdr3_aa: CASSIYGNTEAFF
d_call: .; v_call: TRBV2; j_call: TRBJ2-5; cdr3_nt: TGTGCCAGCAGTAGGGGGGGTGGAGAGACCCAGTACTTC; cdr3_aa: CASSRGGGETQYF
d_call: TRBD1; v_call: TRBV29-1; j_call: TRBJ2-3; cdr3_nt: TGCAGCGTTGCTGTTCGGGACAGACCCGCAGATACGCAGTATTTT; cdr3_aa: CSVAVRDRPADTQYF
d_call: .; v_call: TRBV30; j_call: TRBJ1-1; cdr3_nt: TGTGCCGGGAGTGTATGGGGCGCAGGGGACACTGAAGCTTTCTTT; cdr3_aa: CAGSVWGAGDTEAFF
d_call: TRBD1; v_call: TRBV27; j_call: TRBJ1-2; cdr3_nt: TGTGCCAGCAGACAGACAGGGGGCTATGGCTACACCTTC; cdr3_aa: CASRQTGGYGYTF
d_call: TRBD1; v_call: TRBV29-1; j_call: TRBJ2-7; cdr3_nt: TGCAGCGTACAGGGGGATGGTGTGCAGCAGTACTTC; cdr3_aa: CSVQGDGVQQYF
d_call: .; v_call: TRBV20-1; j_call: TRBJ2-7; cdr3_nt: TGCAGTGCTTCACAGGGCAACGAGCAGTACTTC; cdr3_aa: CSASQGNEQYF
d_call: .; v_call: TRBV5-1; j_call: TRBJ1-2; cdr3_nt: TGCGCCAGCAGCTTGGACAGAGATATCTATGGCTACACCTTC; cdr3_aa: CASSLDRDIYGYTF
d_call: TRBD2; v_call: TRBV27; j_call: TRBJ2-7; cdr3_nt: TGTGCCAGCAGGGGAGGGGCCTCATTTATCTACGAGCAGTACTTC; cdr3_aa: CASRGGASFIYEQYF
d_call: .; v_call: TRBV4-3; j_call: TRBJ2-2; cdr3_nt: TGCGCCAGCAGCCAAGGTCCCAGCGGGCTCACCGGGGAGCTGTTTTTT; cdr3_aa: CASSQGPSGLTGELFF